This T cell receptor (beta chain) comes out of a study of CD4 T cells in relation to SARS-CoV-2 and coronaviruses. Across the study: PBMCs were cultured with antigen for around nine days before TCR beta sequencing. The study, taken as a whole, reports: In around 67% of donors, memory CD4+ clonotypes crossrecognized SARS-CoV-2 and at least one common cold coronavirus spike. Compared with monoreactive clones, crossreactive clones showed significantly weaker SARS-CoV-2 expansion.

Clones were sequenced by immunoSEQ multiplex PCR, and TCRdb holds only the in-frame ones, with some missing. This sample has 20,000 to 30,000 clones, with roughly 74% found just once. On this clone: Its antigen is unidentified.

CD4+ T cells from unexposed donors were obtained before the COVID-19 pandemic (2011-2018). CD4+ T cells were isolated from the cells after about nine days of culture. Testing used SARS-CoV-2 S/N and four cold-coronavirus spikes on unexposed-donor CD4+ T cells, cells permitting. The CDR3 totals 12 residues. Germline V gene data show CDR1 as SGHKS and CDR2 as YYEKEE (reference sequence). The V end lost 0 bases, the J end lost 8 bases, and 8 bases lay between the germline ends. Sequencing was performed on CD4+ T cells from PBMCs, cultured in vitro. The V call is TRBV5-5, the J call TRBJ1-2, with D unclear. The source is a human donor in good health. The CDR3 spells CASSLDLSGYTF. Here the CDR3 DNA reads TGTGCCAGCAGCTTGGACCTCAGCGGCTACACCTTC.